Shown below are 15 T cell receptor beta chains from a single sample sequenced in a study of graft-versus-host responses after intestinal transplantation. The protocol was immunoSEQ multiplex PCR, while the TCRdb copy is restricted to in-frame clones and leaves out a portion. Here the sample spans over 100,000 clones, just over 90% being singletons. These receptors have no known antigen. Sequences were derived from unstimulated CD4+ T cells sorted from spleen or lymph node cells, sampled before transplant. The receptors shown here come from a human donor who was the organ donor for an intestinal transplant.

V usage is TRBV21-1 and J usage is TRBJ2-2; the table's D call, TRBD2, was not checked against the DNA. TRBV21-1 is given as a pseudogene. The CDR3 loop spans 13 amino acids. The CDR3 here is CASSPGGNGELFF. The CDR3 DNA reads TGTGCCAGCAGCCCCGGGGGGAACGGGGAGCTGTTTTTT.

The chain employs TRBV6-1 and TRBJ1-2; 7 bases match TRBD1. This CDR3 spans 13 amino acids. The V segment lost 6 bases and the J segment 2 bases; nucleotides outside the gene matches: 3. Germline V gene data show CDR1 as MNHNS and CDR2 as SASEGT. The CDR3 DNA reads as TGTGCCAGCAGGCCGACAGGGAACTATGGCTACACCTTC. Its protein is CASRPTGNYGYTF.

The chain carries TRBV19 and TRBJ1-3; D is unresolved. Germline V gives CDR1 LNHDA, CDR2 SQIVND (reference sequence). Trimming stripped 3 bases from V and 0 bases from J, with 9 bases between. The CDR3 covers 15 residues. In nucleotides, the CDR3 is TGTGCCAGTAGTATCGTAGCATTCTCTGGAAACACCATATATTTT. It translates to CASSIVAFSGNTIYF. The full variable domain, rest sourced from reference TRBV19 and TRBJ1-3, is DGGITQSPKYLFRKEGQNVTLSCEQNLNHDAMYWYRQDPGQGLRLIYYSQIVNDFQKGDIAEGYSVSREKKESFPLTVTSAQKNPTAFYLCASSIVAFSGNTIYFGEGSWLTVV.

DNA of the CDR3: TGCGCCAGCAGCCTGGTAGCGGAAAACATTCAGTACTTC. As protein: CASSLVAENIQYF. J is TRBJ2-4 and V is TRBV4-1; TRBD2 is a possible D gene (6 bases). The CDR3 runs to 13 residues. CDR1 is MGHRA and CDR2 is YSYEKL in the germline V gene. Trimming took off 4 bases at V and 5 bases at J, with 9 bases between the two ends.

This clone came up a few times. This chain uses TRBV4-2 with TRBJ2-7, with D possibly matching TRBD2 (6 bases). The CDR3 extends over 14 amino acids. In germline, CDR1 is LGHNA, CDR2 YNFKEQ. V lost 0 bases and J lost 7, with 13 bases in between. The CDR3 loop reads CASSQDGSREEQYF. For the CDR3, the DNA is TGTGCCAGCAGCCAAGATGGCAGCCGGGAGGAGCAGTACTTC.

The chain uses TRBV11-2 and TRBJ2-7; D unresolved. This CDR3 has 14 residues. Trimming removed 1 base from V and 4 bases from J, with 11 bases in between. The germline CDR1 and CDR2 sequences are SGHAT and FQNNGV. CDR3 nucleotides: TGTGCCAGCAGCTTAGCCCTTCGGGTGTACGAGCAGTACTTC. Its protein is CASSLALRVYEQYF.

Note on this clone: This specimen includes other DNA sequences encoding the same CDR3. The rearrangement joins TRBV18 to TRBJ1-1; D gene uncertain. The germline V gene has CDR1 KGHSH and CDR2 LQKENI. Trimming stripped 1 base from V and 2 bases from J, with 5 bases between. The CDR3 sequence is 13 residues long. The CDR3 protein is CASSPQGNTEAFF. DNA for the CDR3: TGTGCCAGCTCACCACAGGGAAACACTGAAGCTTTCTTT.

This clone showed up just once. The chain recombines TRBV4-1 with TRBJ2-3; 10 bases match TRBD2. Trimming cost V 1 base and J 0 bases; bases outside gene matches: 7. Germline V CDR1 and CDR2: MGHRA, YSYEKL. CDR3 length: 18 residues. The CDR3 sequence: CASSQVLAGVFSTDTQYF. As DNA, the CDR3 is TGCGCCAGCAGCCAAGTCCTAGCGGGAGTATTTAGCACAGATACGCAGTATTTT.

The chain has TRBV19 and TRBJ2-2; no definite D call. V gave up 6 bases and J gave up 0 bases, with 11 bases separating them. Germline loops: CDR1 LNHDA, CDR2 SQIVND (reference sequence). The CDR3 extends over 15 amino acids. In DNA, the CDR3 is TGTGCCAGTAGCCTCGACGTGGCGAACACCGGGGAGCTGTTTTTT. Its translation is CASSLDVANTGELFF.

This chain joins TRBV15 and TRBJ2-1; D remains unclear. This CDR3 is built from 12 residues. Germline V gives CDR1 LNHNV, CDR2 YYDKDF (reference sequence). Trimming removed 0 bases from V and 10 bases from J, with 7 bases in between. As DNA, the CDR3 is TGTGCCACCAGCAGAGATCATTGGGAGCAGTTCTTC. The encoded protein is CATSRDHWEQFF. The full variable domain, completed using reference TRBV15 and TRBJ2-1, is DAMVIQNPRYQVTQFGKPVTLSCSQTLNHNVMYWYQQKSSQAPKLLFHYYDKDFNNEADTPDNFQSRRPNTSFCFLDIRSPGLGDTAMYLCATSRDHWEQFFGPGTRLTVL.

This CDR3 is CASSRPAGGSTDTQYF. The DNA of the CDR3 is TGTGCCAGCAGCCGACCTGCAGGGGGCTCCACAGATACGCAGTATTTT. The V gene is TRBV11-2, the J gene TRBJ2-3; 8 bases line up with TRBD1. V lost 5 bases, J lost 2 bases, and 9 bases stayed unmatched. Germline V gene sequence: CDR1 SGHAT, CDR2 FQNNGV. The CDR3 covers 16 residues.

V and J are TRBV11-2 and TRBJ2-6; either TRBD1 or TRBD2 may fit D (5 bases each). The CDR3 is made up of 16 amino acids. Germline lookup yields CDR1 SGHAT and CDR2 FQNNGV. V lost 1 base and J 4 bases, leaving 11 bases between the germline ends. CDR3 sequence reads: CASSLGWDAGANVLTF. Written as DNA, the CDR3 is TGTGCCAGCAGCTTAGGCTGGGACGCAGGGGCCAACGTCCTGACTTTC.

The CDR3 here is CASSPSVRDGGYEQYF. In DNA form, the CDR3 reads TGTGCCAGCTCACCGTCTGTCAGGGATGGAGGCTACGAGCAGTACTTC. V is TRBV18 and J is TRBJ2-7; TRBD1 or TRBD2 may be the D gene (5 bases each). Trimming shortened V by 3 bases and J by 3 bases, and 18 bases separated the two germline ends. The CDR3 has 16 residues. CDR1 is KGHSH and CDR2 is LQKENI in the germline V gene.

The CDR3 loop is CASSMSQISHEQYF. CDR3 nucleotide sequence: TGTGCCAGTAGTATGAGCCAGATTAGCCACGAGCAGTACTTC. The V gene is TRBV19, the J gene TRBJ2-7; D is unclear. This CDR3 has 14 residues. The germline CDR1 and CDR2 sequences are LNHDA and SQIVND (reference sequence). The V end was cut by 3 bases, the J end by 5 bases, with 14 bases between. Based on the CDR3 plus reference TRBV19 and TRBJ2-7, the full variable domain is DGGITQSPKYLFRKEGQNVTLSCEQNLNHDAMYWYRQDPGQGLRLIYYSQIVNDFQKGDIAEGYSVSREKKESFPLTVTSAQKNPTAFYLCASSMSQISHEQYFGPGTRLTVT.

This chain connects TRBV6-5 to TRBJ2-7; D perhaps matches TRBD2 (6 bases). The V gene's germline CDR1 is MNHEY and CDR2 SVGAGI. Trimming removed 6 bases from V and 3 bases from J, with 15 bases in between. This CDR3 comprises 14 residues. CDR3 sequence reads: CASRWDSLDYEQYF. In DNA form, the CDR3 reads TGTGCCAGCAGATGGGACTCCTTGGACTACGAGCAGTACTTC.